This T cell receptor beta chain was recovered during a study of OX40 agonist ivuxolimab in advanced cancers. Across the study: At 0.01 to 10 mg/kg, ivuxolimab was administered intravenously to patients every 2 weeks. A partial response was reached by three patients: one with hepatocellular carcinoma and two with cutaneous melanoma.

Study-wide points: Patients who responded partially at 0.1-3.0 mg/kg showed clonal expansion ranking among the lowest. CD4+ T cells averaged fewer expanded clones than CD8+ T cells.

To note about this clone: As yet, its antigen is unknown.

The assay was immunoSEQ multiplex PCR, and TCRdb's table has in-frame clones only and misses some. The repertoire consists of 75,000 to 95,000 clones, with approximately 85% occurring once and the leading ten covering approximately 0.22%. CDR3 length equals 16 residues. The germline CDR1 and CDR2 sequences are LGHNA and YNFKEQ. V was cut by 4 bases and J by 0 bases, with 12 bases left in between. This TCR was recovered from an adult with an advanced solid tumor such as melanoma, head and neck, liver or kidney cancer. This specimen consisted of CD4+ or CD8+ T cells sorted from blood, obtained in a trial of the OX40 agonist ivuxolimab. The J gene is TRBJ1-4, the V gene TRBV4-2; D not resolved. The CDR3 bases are TGTGCCAGCAGCCGAATCCACACCGCAACTAATGAAAAACTGTTTTTT. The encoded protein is CASSRIHTATNEKLFF.